Only a few counts were recorded for the clone carrying this T cell receptor beta chain. The length of the CDR3 is 14 residues. From germline, CDR1 is DFQATT and CDR2 SNEGSKA (reference sequence). Germline trimming cut 5 bases from V and 4 bases from J; bases unmatched to any gene: 5. The data derive from a study of T-cell reconstitution after alpha-beta-depleted transplantation in children. Unique molecular identifiers tagged the TCRbeta library. TCRdb reprocessed the PCR reads via MiXCR and lists one record per CDR3 protein. This sample has 450,000 to 600,000 distinct CDR3 sequences; approximately 20% occur once, and the top ten carry about 3.1%.

This specimen consisted of PBMCs from the stem cell graft donor, obtained from the stem cell graft. The gene calls are TRBV20-1 and TRBJ2-1, with 10 bases fitting TRBD1. The clonotype comes from a human donor who donated a stem cell graft to a child with acute lymphoblastic leukemia. The CDR3 here is CSAYDRGLYNEQFF. The CDR3 nucleotides read TGCAGTGCTTACGACAGGGGGCTTTACAATGAGCAGTTCTTC.